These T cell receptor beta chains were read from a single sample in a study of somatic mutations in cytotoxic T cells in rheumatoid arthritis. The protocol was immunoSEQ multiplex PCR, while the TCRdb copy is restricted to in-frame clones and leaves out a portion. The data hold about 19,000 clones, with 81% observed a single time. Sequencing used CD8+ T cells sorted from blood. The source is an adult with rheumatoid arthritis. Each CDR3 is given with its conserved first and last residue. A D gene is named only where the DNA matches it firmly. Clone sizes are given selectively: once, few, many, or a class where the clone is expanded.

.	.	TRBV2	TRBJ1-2	TGTGCCAGCAGTCCTCTCGGGGCCAGCTATGGCTACACCTTC	CASSPLGASYGYTF
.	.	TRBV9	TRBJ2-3	TGTGCCAGCAGCGCAAGTTGGGGGTTCCCTGCAGATACGCAGTATTTT	CASSASWGFPADTQYF
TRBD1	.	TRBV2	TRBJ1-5	TGTGCCAGCAGTGAGGCGGGACAGTACAATCAGCCCCAGCATTTT	CASSEAGQYNQPQHF
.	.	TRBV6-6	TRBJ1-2	TGTGCCAGCAGTGCTCCCGGACAGTCAACTACGAGTGGCTACACCTTC	CASSAPGQSTTSGYTF
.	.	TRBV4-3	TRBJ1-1	TGCGCCAGCAGCCGTCGGGACGAATACACTGAAGCTTTCTTT	CASSRRDEYTEAFF
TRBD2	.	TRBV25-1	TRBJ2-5	TGTGCCAGCAGTGAATTATTGACGGGAGGCCGAGAGACCCAGTACTTC	CASSELLTGGRETQYF
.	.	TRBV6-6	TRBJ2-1	TGTGCCAGCAGTTTATGGGGGGCCGAGAACAATGAGCAGTTCTTC	CASSLWGAENNEQFF
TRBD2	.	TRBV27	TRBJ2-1	TGTGCCAGCAGTTTGTCGGGACTACCCTACAATGAGCAGTTCTTC	CASSLSGLPYNEQFF
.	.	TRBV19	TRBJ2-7	TGTGCCAGTAACGAGGGCGGGCCCTACGAGCAGTACTTC	CASNEGGPYEQYF
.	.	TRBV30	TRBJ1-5	TGTGCCTGGAACGCGGGGGGCAATCAGCCCCAGCATTTT	CAWNAGGNQPQHF
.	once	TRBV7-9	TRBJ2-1	TGTGCCAGCAGCCCCCCGGGACCCTCGGATGAGCAGTTCTTC	CASSPPGPSDEQFF
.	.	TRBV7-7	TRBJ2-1	TGTGCTAGCAGCTTAGGGATGAGGGGGCGGGATTCAGAGCAGTTCTTC	CASSLGMRGRDSEQFF
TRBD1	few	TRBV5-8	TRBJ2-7	TGTGCCAGCAGCCCTGGGACAGGGGGGCTCTACGAGCAGTACTTC	CASSPGTGGLYEQYF
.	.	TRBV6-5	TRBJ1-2	TGTGCCAGCAGTTATATCAGACAGCCGGAGGGCTACACCTTC	CASSYIRQPEGYTF
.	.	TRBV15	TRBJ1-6	TGTGCCACCAGCACTGGGACGTTACCCCTCCACTTT	CATSTGTLPLHF
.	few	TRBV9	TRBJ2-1	TGTGCCAGCAGCGTAGGAACTAGCTCCTCGCAGTTCTTC	CASSVGTSSSQFF
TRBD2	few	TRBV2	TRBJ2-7	TGTGCCAGCAGTGAAGACCCGGGACTAGCCTACGAGCAGTACTTC	CASSEDPGLAYEQYF
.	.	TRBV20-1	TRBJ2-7	.	CSVGGGAF
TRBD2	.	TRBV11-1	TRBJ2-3	TGTGCCAGCAGCCTGACTAGCGGGGGGGCCTTGGTCGATACGCAGTATTTT	CASSLTSGGALVDTQYF
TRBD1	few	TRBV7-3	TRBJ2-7	TGTGCCAGCAGCCCGACAGGGGGCTCCTACGAGCAGTACTTC	CASSPTGGSYEQYF
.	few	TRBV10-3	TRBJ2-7	TGTGCCATCAGTGAGTCTGGGTACAACGGACCCTACGAGCAGTACTTC	CAISESGYNGPYEQYF
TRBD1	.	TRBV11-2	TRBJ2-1	TGTGCCAGCAGCTTGGACAGGGGGCTACGAGCGGGTGAGCAGTTCTTC	CASSLDRGLRAGEQFF
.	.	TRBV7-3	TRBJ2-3	TGTGCCAGCAGCTTCGAACAGGGTAGCACAGATACGCAGTATTTT	CASSFEQGSTDTQYF
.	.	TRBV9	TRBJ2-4	TGTGCCAGCAGCGCGGGGTGGGGTGGCAAAAACATTCAGTACTTC	CASSAGWGGKNIQYF
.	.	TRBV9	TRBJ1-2	TGTGCCAGCAGCGTAACAGACATTCGAAAGAATGGCTACACCTTC	CASSVTDIRKNGYTF
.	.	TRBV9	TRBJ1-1	TGTGCCAGCAGCGAGGGAGGGGGTAACACTGAAGCTTTCTTT	CASSEGGGNTEAFF
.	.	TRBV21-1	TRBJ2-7	TGTGCCAGCAGCCCTTCGGCTATTCTACGATCGTACTTC	CASSPSAILRSYF
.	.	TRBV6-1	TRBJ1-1	TGTGCCAGCAGTCCGAACACTGAAGCTTTCTTT	CASSPNTEAFF
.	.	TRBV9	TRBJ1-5	TGTGCCAGCAGCGTAGGGGGGTACAATCAGCCCCAGCATTTT	CASSVGGYNQPQHF
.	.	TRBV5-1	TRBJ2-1	TGCGCCAGCAGCTTGGTGACGGGGTCCTCCTACAATGAGCAGTTCTTC	CASSLVTGSSYNEQFF
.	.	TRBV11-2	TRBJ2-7	TGTGCCAGCAGCTTTGGATTGGAGGGCTACGAGCAGTACTTC	CASSFGLEGYEQYF
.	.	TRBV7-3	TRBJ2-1	TGTGCCAGCAGCTTGTCCGGGACCAAAAATGAGCAGTTCTTC	CASSLSGTKNEQFF
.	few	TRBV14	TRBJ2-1	TGTGCCAGCAGCCAAGATACCGCAACCAATGAGCAGTTCTTC	CASSQDTATNEQFF
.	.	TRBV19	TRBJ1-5	TGTGCCAGTAACCCTCACCCCTACAGGCTAAGCAATCAGCCCCAGCATTTT	CASNPHPYRLSNQPQHF
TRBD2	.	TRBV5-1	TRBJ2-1	TGCGCCAGCAGCCCAGGACTAGCGGGGGTCAGCAGCTCCTACAATGAGCAGTTCTTC	CASSPGLAGVSSSYNEQFF
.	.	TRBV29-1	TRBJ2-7	TGCAGCGTTGTACCAGTAACAGGGTCCTACGAGCAGTACTTC	CSVVPVTGSYEQYF
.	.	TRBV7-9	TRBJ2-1	TGTGCCAGCAGCTCGAATATCGCGGGGTTCAATGAGCAGTTCTTC	CASSSNIAGFNEQFF
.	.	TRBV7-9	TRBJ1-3	TGTGCCAGCAGCTCTCGGATTCCTGGAAACACCATATATTTT	CASSSRIPGNTIYF
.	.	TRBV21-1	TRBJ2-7	TGTGCCAGCAGCAACGGCCCATTGGGACAGCCCTACGAGCAGTACTTC	CASSNGPLGQPYEQYF
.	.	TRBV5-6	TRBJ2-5	TGTGCCAGCAGCTTAAGAGTGGAGACCCAGTACTTC	CASSLRVETQYF
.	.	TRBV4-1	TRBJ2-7	TGCGCCAGCAGCCAAGGGACAGAGAACGAGCAGTACTTC	CASSQGTENEQYF
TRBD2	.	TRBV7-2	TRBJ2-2	TGTGCCAGCATCGCTTACGGGACTAAGTCCGGGGAGCTGTTTTTT	CASIAYGTKSGELFF
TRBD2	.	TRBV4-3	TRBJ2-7	TGCGCCAGCAGCCACGGACTAGTTGGCGCCTACGAGCAGTACTTC	CASSHGLVGAYEQYF
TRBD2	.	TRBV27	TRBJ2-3	TGTGCCAGCAGTTTAAGGGGGCTAGCGGGAGAAAGGTCAGATACGCAGTATTTT	CASSLRGLAGERSDTQYF
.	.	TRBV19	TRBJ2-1	TGTGCCAGTAGTCCGCAGGGAGTTCGTTACAATGAGCAGTTCTTC	CASSPQGVRYNEQFF
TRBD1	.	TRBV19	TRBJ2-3	TGTGCCAGTAGTATAGGGACAGGGAGTGGCACAGATACGCAGTATTTT	CASSIGTGSGTDTQYF
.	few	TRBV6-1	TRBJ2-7	TGTGCCAGCAGTCCGCAAGCGATCCCCGGCTACGAGCAGTACTTC	CASSPQAIPGYEQYF
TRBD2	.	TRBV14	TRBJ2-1	TGTGCCAGCAGCGGATATATATTAGCGGGGGGACGCAATGAGCAGTTCTTC	CASSGYILAGGRNEQFF
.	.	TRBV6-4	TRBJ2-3	TGTGCCAGCAGTGAAAGGGGCACAGATACGCAGTATTTT	CASSERGTDTQYF
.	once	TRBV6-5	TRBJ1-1	TGTGCCAGCAGTTACCTAGGGCAGGGCCGGGTCACTGAAGCTTTCTTT	CASSYLGQGRVTEAFF
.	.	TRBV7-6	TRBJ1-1	TGTGCCAGCAGCTTAGAGGGGGGGCTCACTGAAGCTTTCTTT	CASSLEGGLTEAFF
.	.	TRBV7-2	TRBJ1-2	TGTGCCAGCAGCTTAACATTGGGCACTTCTGGGGGCTACACCTTC	CASSLTLGTSGGYTF
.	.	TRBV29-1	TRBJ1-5	TGCAGCGTGGCATACTATGAAGGGAATCAGCCCCAGCATTTT	CSVAYYEGNQPQHF
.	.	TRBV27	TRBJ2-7	TGTGCCAGCAGCCCCCCCGGAGACAGTTTCTACGAGCAGTACTTC	CASSPPGDSFYEQYF
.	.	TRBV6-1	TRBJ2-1	TGTGCCAGCAGTGAAGGGGCGAGCTCCTACAATGAGCAGTTCTTC	CASSEGASSYNEQFF
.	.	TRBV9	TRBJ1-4	TGTGCCAGCAGCGTAAACACAAGGAGCGAAAAACTGTTTTTT	CASSVNTRSEKLFF
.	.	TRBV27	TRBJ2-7	TGTGCCAGCAGTCCCCGCCTGGTAGGATCTCTCCACGAGCAGTACTTC	CASSPRLVGSLHEQYF
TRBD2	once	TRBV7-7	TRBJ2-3	TGTGCTAGCAGCTGGGGGACTAGCGGGAACGCGCAGTATTTT	CASSWGTSGNAQYF
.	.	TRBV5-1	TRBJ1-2	TGCGCCAGCAATAAGCAGGGAACCGACAAGAATGGCTACACCTTC	CASNKQGTDKNGYTF